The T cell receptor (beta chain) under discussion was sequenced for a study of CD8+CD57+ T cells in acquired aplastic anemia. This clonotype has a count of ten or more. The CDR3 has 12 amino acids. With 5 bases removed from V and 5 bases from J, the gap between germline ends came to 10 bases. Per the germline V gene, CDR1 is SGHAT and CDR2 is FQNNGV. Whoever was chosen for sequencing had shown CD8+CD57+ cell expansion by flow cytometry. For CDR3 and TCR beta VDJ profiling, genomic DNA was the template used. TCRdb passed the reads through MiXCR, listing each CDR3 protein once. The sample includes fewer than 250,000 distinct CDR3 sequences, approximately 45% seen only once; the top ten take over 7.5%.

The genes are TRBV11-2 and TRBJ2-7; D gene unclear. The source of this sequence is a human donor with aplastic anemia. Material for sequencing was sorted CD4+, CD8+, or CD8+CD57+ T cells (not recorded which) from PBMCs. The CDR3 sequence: CASSLGFDEQYF. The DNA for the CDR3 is TGTGCCAGCAGCCTGGGGTTCGACGAGCAGTACTTC.